One T cell receptor (beta chain) is described in this entry. The data stem from a study of control samples from healthy donors and cancer patients. The data were produced by immunoSEQ multiplex PCR, yet TCRdb's version contains in-frame clones alone and is incomplete. The table has 120,000 or so clones, around 90% seen once; the top ten hold more than 8%. Germline V lookup: CDR1 SNHLY, CDR2 FYNNEI. The CDR3 totals 16 residues. Trimming removed 7 bases from V and 5 bases from J; junction bases left unmatched: 13. This chain links TRBV2 with TRBJ2-1; the match to TRBD1 covers 8 bases. The source of this sequence is a middle-aged man in good health. What was sequenced was blood. In DNA form, the CDR3 reads TGTGCCAGCACCCAGTTTTCCGGGACAGGCCACAATGAGCAGTTCTTC. As protein: CASTQFSGTGHNEQFF.